This TCR beta chain stems from a study of shared clonotypes between healthy human individuals. Study information: There were three CD4 naive, three CD4 memory, two CD8 naive and one CD8 memory plates per donor. General study findings and limits: Naive subsets tended to show greater estimated richness than memory subsets.

CDR3 size: 16 residues. V gave up 7 bases and J gave up 5 bases, with 22 bases separating them. Germline V gene data show CDR1 as SGHRS and CDR2 as YFSETQ. In regard to this clone: The antigen is not known.

Per the original methods: Filtering differed, since immunoSEQ gave only junction sequences and no quality scores. Data came from immunoSEQ multiplex PCR; TCRdb stores just in-frame clones and leaves some out. V, J and clone size reflect that table, while D and trimming were determined from the DNA. In the table there are more than 1,200,000 clones, 98% of which are singletons. Sequenced material: naive CD4+ T cells sorted from blood. The subset denotes: CD45RA+ positively selected. The chain joins TRBV5-1 to TRBJ1-5; no definite D call. The source of this sequence is a man aged 25-40 years in good health. The CDR3 loop is CASDGMMSHFYQPQHF. CDR3 nucleotide sequence: TGCGCCAGCGACGGGATGATGAGTCACTTTTATCAGCCCCAGCATTTT.